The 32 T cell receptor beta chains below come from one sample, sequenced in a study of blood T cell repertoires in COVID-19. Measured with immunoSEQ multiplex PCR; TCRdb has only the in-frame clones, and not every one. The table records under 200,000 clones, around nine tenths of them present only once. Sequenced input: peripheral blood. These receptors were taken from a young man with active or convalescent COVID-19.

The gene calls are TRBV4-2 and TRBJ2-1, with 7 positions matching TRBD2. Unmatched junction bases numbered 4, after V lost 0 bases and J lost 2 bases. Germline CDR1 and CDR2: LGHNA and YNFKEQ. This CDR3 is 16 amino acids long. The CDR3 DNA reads TGTGCCAGCAGCCAAGACGCGGGGGTACCCTACAATGAGCAGTTCTTC. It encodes CASSQDAGVPYNEQFF.

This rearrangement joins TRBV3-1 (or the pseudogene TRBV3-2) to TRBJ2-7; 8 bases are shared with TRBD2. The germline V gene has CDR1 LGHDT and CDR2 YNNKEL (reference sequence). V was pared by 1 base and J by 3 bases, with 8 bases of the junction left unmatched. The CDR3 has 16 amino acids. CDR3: CASSQGEEREYYEQYF. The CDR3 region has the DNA TGTGCCAGCAGCCAAGGTGAGGAGCGGGAGTACTACGAGCAGTACTTC.

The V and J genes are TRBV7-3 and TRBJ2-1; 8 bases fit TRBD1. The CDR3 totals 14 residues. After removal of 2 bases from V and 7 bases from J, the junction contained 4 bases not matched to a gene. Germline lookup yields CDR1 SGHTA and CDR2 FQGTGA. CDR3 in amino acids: CASSLQGAVNEQFF. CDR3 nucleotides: TGTGCCAGCAGCTTACAGGGGGCTGTGAATGAGCAGTTCTTC.

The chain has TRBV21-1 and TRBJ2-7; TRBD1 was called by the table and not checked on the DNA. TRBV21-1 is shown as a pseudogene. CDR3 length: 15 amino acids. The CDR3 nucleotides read TGTGCCAGCAGCAAAGCTCAGGGCCCTAGGAACGAGCAGTACTTC. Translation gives CASSKAQGPRNEQYF.

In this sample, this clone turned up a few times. The CDR3 DNA reads as TGTGCCAGCAGCCCGAAAACAGGGGTGGCTAGCGATGAGCAGTTCTTC. Translation: CASSPKTGVASDEQFF. The chain joins TRBV7-9 to TRBJ2-1; D may be TRBD1 (7 bases). CDR3 size: 16 residues. Germline V gene data show CDR1 as SEHNR and CDR2 as FQNEAQ (reference sequence). The V end lost 5 bases, the J end lost 8 bases, and 22 bases lay between the germline ends. The whole variable domain, filled in from reference TRBV7-9 and TRBJ2-1, reads DTGVSQNPRHKITKRGQNVTFRCDPISEHNRLYWYRQTLGQGPEFLTYFQNEAQLEKSRLLSDRFSAERPKGSFSTLEIQRTEQGDSAMYLCASSPKTGVASDEQFFGPGTRLTVL.

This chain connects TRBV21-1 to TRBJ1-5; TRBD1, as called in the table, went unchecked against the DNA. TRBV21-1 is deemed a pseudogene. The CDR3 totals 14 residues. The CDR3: CASSKGQVSQPQHF. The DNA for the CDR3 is TGTGCCAGCAGCAAGGGGCAGGTAAGTCAGCCCCAGCATTTT.

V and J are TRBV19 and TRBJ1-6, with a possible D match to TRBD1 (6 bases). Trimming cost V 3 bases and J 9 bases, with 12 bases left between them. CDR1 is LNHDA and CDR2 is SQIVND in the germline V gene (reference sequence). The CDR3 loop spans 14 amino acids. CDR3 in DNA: TGTGCCAGTAGTATGGGGGGGGCCGGTTCACCCCTCCACTTT. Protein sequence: CASSMGGAGSPLHF. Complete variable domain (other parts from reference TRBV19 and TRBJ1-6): DGGITQSPKYLFRKEGQNVTLSCEQNLNHDAMYWYRQDPGQGLRLIYYSQIVNDFQKGDIAEGYSVSREKKESFPLTVTSAQKNPTAFYLCASSMGGAGSPLHFGNGTRLTVT.

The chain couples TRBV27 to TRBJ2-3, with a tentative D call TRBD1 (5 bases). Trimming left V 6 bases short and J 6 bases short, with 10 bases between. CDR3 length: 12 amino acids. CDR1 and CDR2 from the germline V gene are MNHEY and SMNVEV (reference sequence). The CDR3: CASRGPEDTQYF. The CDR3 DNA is TGTGCCAGCAGGGGGCCAGAGGATACGCAGTATTTT.

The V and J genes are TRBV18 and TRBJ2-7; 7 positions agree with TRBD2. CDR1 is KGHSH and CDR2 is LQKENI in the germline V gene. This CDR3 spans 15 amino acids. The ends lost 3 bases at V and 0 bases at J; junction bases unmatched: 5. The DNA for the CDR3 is TGTGCCAGCTCACCTGATAGCGGGCCCTCCTACGAGCAGTACTTC. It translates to CASSPDSGPSYEQYF.

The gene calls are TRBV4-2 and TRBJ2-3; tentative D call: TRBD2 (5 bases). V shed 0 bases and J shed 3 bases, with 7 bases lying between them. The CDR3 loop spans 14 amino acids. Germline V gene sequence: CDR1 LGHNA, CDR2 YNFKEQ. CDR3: CASSQDGSTDTQYF. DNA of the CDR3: TGTGCCAGCAGCCAAGATGGGAGTACAGATACGCAGTATTTT.

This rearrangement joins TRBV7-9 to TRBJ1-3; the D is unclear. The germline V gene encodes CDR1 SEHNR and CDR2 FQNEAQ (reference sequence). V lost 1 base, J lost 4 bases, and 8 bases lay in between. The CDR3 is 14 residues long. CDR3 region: CASSLDARGNTIYF. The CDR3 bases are TGTGCCAGCAGCTTAGACGCCAGGGGAAACACCATATATTTT.

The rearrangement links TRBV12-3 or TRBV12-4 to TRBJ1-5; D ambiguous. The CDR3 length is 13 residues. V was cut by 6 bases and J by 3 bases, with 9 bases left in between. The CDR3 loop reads CASSLLLNQPQHF. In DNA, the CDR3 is TGTGCCAGCAGCCTCCTTCTCAATCAGCCCCAGCATTTT.

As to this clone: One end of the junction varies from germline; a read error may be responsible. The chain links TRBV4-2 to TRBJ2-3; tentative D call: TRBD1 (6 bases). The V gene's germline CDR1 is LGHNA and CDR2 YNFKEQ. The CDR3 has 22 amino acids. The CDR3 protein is CASSQEDMDGDQGQRGTHTQYF. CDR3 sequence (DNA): TGTGCCAGCAGCCAGGAAGATATGGATGGGGACCAGGGGCAGAGGGGCACACATACGCAGTATTTT.

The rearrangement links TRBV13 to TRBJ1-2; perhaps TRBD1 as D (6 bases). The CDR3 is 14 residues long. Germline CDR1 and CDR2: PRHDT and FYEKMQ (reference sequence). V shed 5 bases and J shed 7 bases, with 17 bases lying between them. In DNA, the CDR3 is TGTGCCAGCAGCCAACTGGGGGGGCTGGTTGGCTACACCTTC. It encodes CASSQLGGLVGYTF. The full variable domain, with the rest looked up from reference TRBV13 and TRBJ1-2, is AAGVIQSPRHLIKEKRETATLKCYPIPRHDTVYWYQQGPGQDPQFLISFYEKMQSDKGSIPDRFSAQQFSDYHSELNMSSLELGDSALYFCASSQLGGLVGYTFGSGTRLTVV.

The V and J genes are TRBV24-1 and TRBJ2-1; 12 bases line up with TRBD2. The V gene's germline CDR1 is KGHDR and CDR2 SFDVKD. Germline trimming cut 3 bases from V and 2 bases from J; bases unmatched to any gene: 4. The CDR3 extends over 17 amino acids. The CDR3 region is CATSDRRTSGAYNEQFF. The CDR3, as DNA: TGTGCCACCAGTGATCGTCGGACTAGCGGGGCCTACAATGAGCAGTTCTTC.

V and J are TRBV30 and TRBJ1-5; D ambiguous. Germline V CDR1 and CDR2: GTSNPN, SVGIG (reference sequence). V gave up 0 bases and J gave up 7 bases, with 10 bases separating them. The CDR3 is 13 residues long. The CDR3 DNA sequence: TGTGCCTGGAGTGTACGAGGGAGCCAGCCCCAGCATTTT. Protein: CAWSVRGSQPQHF.

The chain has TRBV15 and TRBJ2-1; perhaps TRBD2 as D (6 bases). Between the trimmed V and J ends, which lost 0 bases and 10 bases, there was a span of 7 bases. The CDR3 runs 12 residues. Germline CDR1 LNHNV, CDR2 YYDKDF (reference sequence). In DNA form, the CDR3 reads TGTGCCACCAGCAGAGATCGGGGGGAGCAGTTCTTC. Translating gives CATSRDRGEQFF. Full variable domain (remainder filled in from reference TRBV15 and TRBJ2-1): DAMVIQNPRYQVTQFGKPVTLSCSQTLNHNVMYWYQQKSSQAPKLLFHYYDKDFNNEADTPDNFQSRRPNTSFCFLDIRSPGLGDTAMYLCATSRDRGEQFFGPGTRLTVL.

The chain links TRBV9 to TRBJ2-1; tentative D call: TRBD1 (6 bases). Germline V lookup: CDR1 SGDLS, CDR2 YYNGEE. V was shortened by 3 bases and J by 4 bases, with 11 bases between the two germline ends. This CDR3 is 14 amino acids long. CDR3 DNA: TGTGCCAGCAGCGCAGACAGGCTATACAATGAGCAGTTCTTC. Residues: CASSADRLYNEQFF.

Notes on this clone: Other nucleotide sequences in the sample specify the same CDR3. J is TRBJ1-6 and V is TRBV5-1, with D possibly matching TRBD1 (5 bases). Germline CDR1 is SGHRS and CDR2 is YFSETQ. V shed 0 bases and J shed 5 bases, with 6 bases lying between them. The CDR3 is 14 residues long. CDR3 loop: CASSLGQNNSPLHF. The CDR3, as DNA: TGCGCCAGCAGCTTGGGACAGAATAATTCACCCCTCCACTTT.

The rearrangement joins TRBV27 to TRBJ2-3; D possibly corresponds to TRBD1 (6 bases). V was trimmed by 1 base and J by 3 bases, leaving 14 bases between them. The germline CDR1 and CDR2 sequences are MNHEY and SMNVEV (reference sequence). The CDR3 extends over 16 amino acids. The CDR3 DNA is TGTGCCAGCAGTTTATTTACAGGGATTGGGACAGATACGCAGTATTTT. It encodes CASSLFTGIGTDTQYF.

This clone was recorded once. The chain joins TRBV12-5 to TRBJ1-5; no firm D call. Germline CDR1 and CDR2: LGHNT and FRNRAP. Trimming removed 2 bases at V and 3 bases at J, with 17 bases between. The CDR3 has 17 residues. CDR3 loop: CASGLTFGEVINQPQHF. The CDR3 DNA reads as TGTGCTAGTGGTTTGACCTTCGGGGAGGTGATCAATCAGCCCCAGCATTTT.

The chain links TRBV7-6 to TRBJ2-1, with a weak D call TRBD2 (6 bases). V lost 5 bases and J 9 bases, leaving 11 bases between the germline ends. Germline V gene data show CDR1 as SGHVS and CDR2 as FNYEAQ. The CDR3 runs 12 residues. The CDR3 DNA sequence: TGTGCCAGCAGCCAGATGGGGGGTGAGCAGTTCTTC. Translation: CASSQMGGEQFF. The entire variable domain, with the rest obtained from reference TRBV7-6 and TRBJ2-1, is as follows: GAGVSQSPRYKVTKRGQDVALRCDPISGHVSLYWYRQALGQGPEFLTYFNYEAQQDKSGLPNDRFSAERPEGSISTLTIQRTEQRDSAMYRCASSQMGGEQFFGPGTRLTVL.

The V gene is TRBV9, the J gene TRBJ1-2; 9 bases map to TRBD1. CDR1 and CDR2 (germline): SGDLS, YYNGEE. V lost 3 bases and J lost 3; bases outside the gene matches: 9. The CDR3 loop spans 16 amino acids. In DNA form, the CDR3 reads TGTGCCAGCAGCGCGGGGACAGGGAATATAGACTATGGCTACACCTTC. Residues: CASSAGTGNIDYGYTF.

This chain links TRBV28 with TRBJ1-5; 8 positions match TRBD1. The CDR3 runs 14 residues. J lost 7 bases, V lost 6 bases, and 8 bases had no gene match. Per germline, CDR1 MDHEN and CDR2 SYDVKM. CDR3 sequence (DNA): TGTGCCAGCAGGCTCCAGGGGGCAAGGCAGCCCCAGCATTTT. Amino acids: CASRLQGARQPQHF. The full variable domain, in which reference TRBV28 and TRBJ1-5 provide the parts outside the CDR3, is DVKVTQSSRYLVKRTGEKVFLECVQDMDHENMFWYRQDPGLGLRLIYFSYDVKMKEKGDIPEGYSVSREKKERFSLILESASTNQTSMYLCASRLQGARQPQHFGDGTRLSIL.

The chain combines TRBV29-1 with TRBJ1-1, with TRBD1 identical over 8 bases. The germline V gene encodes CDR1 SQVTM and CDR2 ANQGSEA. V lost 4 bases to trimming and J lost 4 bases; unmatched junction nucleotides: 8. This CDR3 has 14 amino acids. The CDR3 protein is CSVATGDLGTEAFF. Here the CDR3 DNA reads TGCAGCGTTGCGACAGGGGACCTTGGCACTGAAGCTTTCTTT.

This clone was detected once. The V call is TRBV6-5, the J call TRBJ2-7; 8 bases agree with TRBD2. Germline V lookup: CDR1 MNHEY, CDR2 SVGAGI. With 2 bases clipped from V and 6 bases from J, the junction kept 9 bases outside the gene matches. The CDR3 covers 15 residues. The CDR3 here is CASSYNGRASGEQYF. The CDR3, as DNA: TGTGCCAGCAGTTACAACGGGAGGGCCTCGGGCGAGCAGTACTTC.

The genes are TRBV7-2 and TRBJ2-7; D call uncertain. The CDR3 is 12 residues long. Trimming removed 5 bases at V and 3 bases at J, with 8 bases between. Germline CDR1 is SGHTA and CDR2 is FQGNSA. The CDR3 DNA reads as TGTGCCAGCAGCGACTCTGACTACGAGCAGTACTTC. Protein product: CASSDSDYEQYF.

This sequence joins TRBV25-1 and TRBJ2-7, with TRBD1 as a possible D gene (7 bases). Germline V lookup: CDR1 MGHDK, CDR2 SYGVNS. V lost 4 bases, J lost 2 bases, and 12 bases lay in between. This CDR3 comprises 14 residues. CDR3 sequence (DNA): TGTGCCAGCAGTGGCGGGACAGTCCCCTACGAGCAGTACTTC. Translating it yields CASSGGTVPYEQYF.

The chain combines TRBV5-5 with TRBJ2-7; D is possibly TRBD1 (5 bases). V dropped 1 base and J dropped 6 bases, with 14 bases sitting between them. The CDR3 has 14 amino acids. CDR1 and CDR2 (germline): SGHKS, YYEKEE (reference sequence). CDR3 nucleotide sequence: TGTGCCAGCAGCTTGTCGTTTTCAGGGCGCGAGCAGTACTTC. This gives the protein CASSLSFSGREQYF.

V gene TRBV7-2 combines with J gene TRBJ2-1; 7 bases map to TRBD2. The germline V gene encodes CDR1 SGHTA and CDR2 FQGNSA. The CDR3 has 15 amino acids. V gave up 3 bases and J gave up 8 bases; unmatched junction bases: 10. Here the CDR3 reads CASSLSSGPRYEQFF. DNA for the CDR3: TGTGCCAGCAGCTTGTCTAGCGGACCGAGGTATGAGCAGTTCTTC. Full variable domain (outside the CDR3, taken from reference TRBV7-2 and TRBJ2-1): GAGVSQSPSNKVTEKGKDVELRCDPISGHTALYWYRQSLGQGLEFLIYFQGNSAPDKSGLPSDRFSAERTGGSVSTLTIQRTQQEDSAVYLCASSLSSGPRYEQFFGPGTRLTVL.

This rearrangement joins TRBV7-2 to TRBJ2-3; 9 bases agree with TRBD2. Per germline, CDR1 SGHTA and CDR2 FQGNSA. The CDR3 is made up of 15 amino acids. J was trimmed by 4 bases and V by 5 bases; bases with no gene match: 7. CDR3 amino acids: CASSMIAGEADTQYF. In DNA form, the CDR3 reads TGTGCCAGCAGCATGATAGCGGGAGAGGCAGATACGCAGTATTTT. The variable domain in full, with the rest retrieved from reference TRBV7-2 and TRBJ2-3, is GAGVSQSPSNKVTEKGKDVELRCDPISGHTALYWYRQSLGQGLEFLIYFQGNSAPDKSGLPSDRFSAERTGGSVSTLTIQRTQQEDSAVYLCASSMIAGEADTQYFGPGTRLTVL.

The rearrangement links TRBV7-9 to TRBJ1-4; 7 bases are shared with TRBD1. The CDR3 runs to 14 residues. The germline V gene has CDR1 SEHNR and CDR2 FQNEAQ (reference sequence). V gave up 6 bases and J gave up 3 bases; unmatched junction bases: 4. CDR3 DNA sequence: TGTGCCAGCAGGCGTCAGGGGGCTAATGAAAAACTGTTTTTT. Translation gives CASRRQGANEKLFF. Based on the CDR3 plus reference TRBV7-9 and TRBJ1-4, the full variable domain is DTGVSQNPRHKITKRGQNVTFRCDPISEHNRLYWYRQTLGQGPEFLTYFQNEAQLEKSRLLSDRFSAERPKGSFSTLEIQRTEQGDSAMYLCASRRQGANEKLFFGSGTQLSVL.